This T cell receptor beta chain was obtained from a study of Graves' ophthalmopathy and Graves' hyperthyroidism. V was pared by 7 bases and J by 6 bases, with 15 bases between. Germline CDR1 SQVTM, CDR2 ANQGSEA. The CDR3 length is 12 residues. TCR beta CDR3 amplification used RNA transcripts. First-round RT-PCR relied on HTBI primers, and a second-round multiplex PCR came next. TCRdb ran MiXCR on the multiplex PCR reads and lists one entry per CDR3 protein. The profile covers roughly 1.1 million distinct CDR3 sequences, with roughly two fifths appearing a single time and 11% taken by the ten largest. The diagnosis was founded upon clinical symptoms, serum thyroxine, TRAb, thyroid ultrasound and orbital computed tomography. This clonotype was found many times.

This receptor was taken from an adult man with Graves' hyperthyroidism. Sample: peripheral blood or thyroid tissue (not recorded which). The chain has TRBV29-1 and TRBJ1-1, with a possible D match to TRBD1 (5 bases). The CDR3 DNA reads as TGCAGCGCCACTCCGGACAAGTCTGAAGCTTTCTTT. Translating it yields CSATPDKSEAFF.